The text below deals with one TCR beta chain. The target antigen is unknown. Using constant-segment primers, 5'RACE produced TCR alpha and TCR beta cDNA libraries carrying sample barcodes and UMIs. TCRdb itself ran the 5' RACE reads through MiXCR, one entry per CDR3 protein. The sample consists of a few hundred thousand distinct CDR3 sequences, 20% to 25% of them appearing once. This sample is part of a study of T-cell memory formation after mild COVID-19. The overall study: Largely, the TCR clusters proved donor specific. Regarding the study as a whole: Clones contracting over day 15 to 85 were CD4/CD8 balanced, with later expanders leaning CD4+.

The germline CDR1 and CDR2 sequences are SNHLY and FYNNEI. This CDR3 comprises 16 residues. V lost 2 bases, J lost 0 bases, and 11 bases lay in between. The sequencing input was PBMCs or a T cell subset sorted from them (not recorded which). The chain has TRBV2 and TRBJ2-1; D remains ambiguous. This TCR was sampled from an adult woman who had mild COVID-19 (a few samples of this study predate the infection). Cell type and time point are not known. The CDR3 sequence is CASSESLGFSYNEQFF. The CDR3 nucleotides read TGTGCCAGCAGTGAATCATTGGGATTCTCCTACAATGAGCAGTTCTTC.